This TCR beta chain stems from a study of shared clonotypes between healthy human individuals (dated by TCRdb to about 2020). Concerning the study at large: Two women and three men aged 18 to 49 years were included in the cohort. Libraries were prepared and TCR repertoires were sequenced by different laboratories using diverse techniques, in order to increase sequencing depth and limit assay-specific biases. Per donor, three plates each were used for CD4 naive and CD4 memory, two for CD8 naive, and one for CD8 memory. The study deeply sequenced blood TCR repertoires of about 5 healthy adults to estimate repertoire size and the extent of clonotype sharing between individuals. Per donor, leukapheresis produced somewhere between about 0.85 and 10 billion PBMCs. Here is what the overall study found, with its caveats: Estimated clonotype richness was generally larger for naive than for memory subsets. Higher generation probabilities were observed for clonotypes shared by all four sorted-subset donors than for non-shared clonotypes. The small number of donors limited the genetic and exposure-history diversity represented. Pairwise subsampling indicated that sequencing depth was expected to affect the degree of clonotype sharing among donors. Sampling was restricted to blood, and TCR repertoires in tissues likely differ from the TCR repertoires found in blood. Sharing across a handful of donors was observed for approximately 5% of naive CD4, 3% to 4% of naive CD8, over 2% of memory CD4, and less than 0.45% of memory CD8 clonotypes. Even with the large sequencing depth, rarefaction of the sorted-subset datasets indicated that sequencing was incomplete.

Using the deep immunoSEQ assay, TCR CDR3 regions were amplified from genomic DNA by multiplex PCR. For each cell subset, the extracted genomic DNA was distributed evenly across all wells of several immunoSEQ 96-well plates, and each plate served as one replicate. For sorted subsets, each replicate PCR was loaded with about 200 ng genomic DNA, equivalent to 30,000 to 35,000 T cell genomes. Purified libraries were measured with a Qubit 3.0 fluorometer, size-checked on a Bioanalyzer 2100, and measured again with the KAPA Library Quantification kit. Each immunoSEQ 96-well plate was sequenced on its own single-read 150-cycle Illumina NextSeq 550 flow cell. The study's processing was this. The immunoSEQ output contained only junctional sequences without quality scores, so filtering could not match that applied to full-length reads. To assign V/J genes and CDR3, sequences were annotated against IMGT germline references using PyIR, a Python wrapper for IgBLAST v1.9. Any read was removed if the V/J assignment was weak (E-value above 1e-6), the CDR3 was missing, or the read contained stop codons, out-of-frame junctions, or ambiguous translated residues. V3J clonotypes were defined as sequences sharing an identical inferred V gene, J gene, and CDR3 amino acid sequence. Percentage overlap between repertoires was calculated by dividing the number of shared unique clonotypes by the size of the smaller repertoire. Repertoire richness was assessed with RTK rarefaction, the Chao1 estimator, and Recon v2.1 estimates of unobserved clonotypes. OLGA was used to compute generation probabilities for all TCRbeta clonotypes that the gDNA method yielded from a few donors. TCRdb took over this immuneACCESS table, retaining in-frame rearrangements with V and J assigned. Such tables are incomplete; in checked studies, under half of the missing clones stem from an unresolved V gene, and the remainder is unexplained. The V and J calls and clone size come from that table; D and trimming were worked out from the DNA. Across this sample there are more than 2 million clones, with nearly 97% seen only once. The top ten constitute roughly 0.13% of the sample.

Including cysteine and phenylalanine, the CDR3 has 15 amino acids. Only the CDR3 DNA is retained, 45 bases long and in frame from the first base. V is shortened by 1 base, J by 8 bases, and the region joining them spans 17 bases. CDR1 and CDR2, per the germline V gene (reference sequence), are MNHNY and SVGAGI. The donors were healthy, HIV-negative adults with no recently reported acute infections or vaccinations. All donors were Caucasian adults living in Nashville, Tennessee, USA. CD4+ T cells were enriched by magnetic negative selection, after which naive cells were positively selected on CD45RA and the negative fraction was taken as the memory subset. Blood was collected by leukapheresis, and PBMCs were isolated by Ficoll-Histopaque density gradient centrifugation and then cryopreserved in liquid nitrogen vapor phase. Analytical flow cytometry was used to check the purity and quantity of each magnetically sorted T cell population. Genomic DNA was isolated from each sorted fraction and quantified by UV absorbance on a Nanodrop 2000c.

A note on this clone: The antigen this receptor binds is unknown. The sample holds no much larger clone one base away, and base qualities are not on file.

This receptor was taken from a man younger than 35 in good health. The rearrangement joined TRBV6-6 to TRBJ1-2, with no confident D gene call. The sample comprised naive CD4+ T cells sorted from blood. The sample's cell subset or site label, decoded: CD45RA+ positively selected. The DNA sequence reads TGTGCCAGCAGTTACTTGACAAGGGAGGTTGGGGGCTACACCTTC. Translated, it reads CASSYLTREVGGYTF.